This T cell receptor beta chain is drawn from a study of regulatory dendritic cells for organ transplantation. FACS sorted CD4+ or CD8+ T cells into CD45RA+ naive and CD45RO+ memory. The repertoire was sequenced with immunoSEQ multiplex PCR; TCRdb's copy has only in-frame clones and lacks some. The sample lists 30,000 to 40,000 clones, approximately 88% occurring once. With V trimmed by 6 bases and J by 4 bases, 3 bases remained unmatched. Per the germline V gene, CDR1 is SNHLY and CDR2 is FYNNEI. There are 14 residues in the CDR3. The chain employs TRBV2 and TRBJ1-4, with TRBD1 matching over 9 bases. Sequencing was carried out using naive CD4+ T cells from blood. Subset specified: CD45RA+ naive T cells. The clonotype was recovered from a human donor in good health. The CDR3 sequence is CASREDRGNEKLFF. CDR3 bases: TGTGCCAGCAGAGAGGACAGGGGTAATGAAAAACTGTTTTTT.